Listed here are 18 T cell receptor beta chains from one sample, sequenced in a study of vaccination effects on CD4 cells after COVID-19. These receptors' antigens are unknown. Antigen-specific CD4+ T cells were expanded with viral peptide pools in the ViraFEST assay before sequencing. Having been cultured for about 10 days, the cells underwent CD4+ T cell isolation. Vaccinees lacked prior SARS-CoV-2 infection and tested negative for nucleocapsid antibodies. Clones were read by immunoSEQ multiplex PCR, and TCRdb kept only the in-frame ones, dropping some. This table holds tens of thousands of clones, around 72% found once. Sequencing was performed on CD4+ T cells from PBMCs cultured with HCoV-OC43 spike peptides, taken before COVID-19 vaccination. Regarding subset: HCoV-OC43 spike overlapping peptide pool stimulation. These receptors all come from a human donor who received a COVID-19 vaccine.

This rearrangement joins TRBV5-1 to TRBJ2-2; 8 bases agree with TRBD1. CDR3 size: 16 residues. V lost 0 bases and J lost 2; bases outside the gene matches: 3. Germline V lookup: CDR1 SGHRS, CDR2 YFSETQ. In DNA, the CDR3 is TGCGCCAGCAGCTTGGCTGGACAGGGAAACACCGGGGAGCTGTTTTTT. Protein product: CASSLAGQGNTGELFF. The whole variable domain, remainder taken from reference TRBV5-1 and TRBJ2-2, is KAGVTQTPRYLIKTRGQQVTLSCSPISGHRSVSWYQQTPGQGLQFLFEYFSETQRNKGNFPGRFSGRQFSNSRSEMNVSTLELGDSALYLCASSLAGQGNTGELFFGEGSRLTVL.

J is TRBJ2-5 and V is TRBV2; D might be TRBD1 (6 bases). The germline CDR1 and CDR2 sequences are SNHLY and FYNNEI. This CDR3 region has 13 residues. With 6 bases removed from V and 7 bases from J, the gap between germline ends came to 15 bases. The CDR3 here is CASRPQGGGTQYF. Written as DNA, the CDR3 is TGTGCCAGCAGACCACAGGGTGGGGGGACCCAGTACTTC.

The V call is TRBV5-1, the J call TRBJ1-4; D gene unclear. Trimming removed 1 base from V and 5 bases from J, with 18 bases in between. The CDR3 runs to 17 residues. The germline gives CDR1 SGHRS, CDR2 YFSETQ. The DNA of the CDR3 is TGCGCCAGCAGCTTGTTACCTAAGACGGATTGGAATGAAAAACTGTTTTTT. Translation: CASSLLPKTDWNEKLFF.

The V and J genes are TRBV19 and TRBJ1-1; D may be TRBD1 (6 bases). This CDR3 comprises 19 residues. CDR1 LNHDA and CDR2 SQIVND come from the germline V gene (reference sequence). The ends were cut back, 5 bases at V and 5 bases at J, with 30 bases in the middle. CDR3 nucleotides: TGTGCCAGTAGTTCAGGAAATCCAGGGGCAGGGCGCTCGGGAACTGAAGCTTTCTTT. This codes for CASSSGNPGAGRSGTEAFF.

This sequence joins TRBV28 and TRBJ2-1; TRBD2 agrees at 15 bases. This CDR3 region has 17 residues. From germline, CDR1 is MDHEN and CDR2 SYDVKM. V shed 7 bases, J shed 4 bases, and the junction held 8 bases outside the gene matches. The DNA of the CDR3 is TGTGCCAGCACAGGGCATGGGACTAGCGGGGGGTACAATGAGCAGTTCTTC. Residues: CASTGHGTSGGYNEQFF.

A few counts support this clone. This chain uses TRBV5-1 with TRBJ2-7, with 7 bases that match TRBD2. This CDR3 contains 15 residues. Per germline, CDR1 SGHRS and CDR2 YFSETQ. J gave up 2 bases and V 2 bases, and 7 bases lay outside the gene matches. The CDR3 sequence is CASSFLPGTTYEQYV. The CDR3 DNA reads TGCGCCAGCAGCTTCTTACCCGGGACTACCTACGAGCAGTACGTC.

This clone was seen only once. This chain connects TRBV4-2 to TRBJ1-4, with TRBD1 matching 7 bases. CDR1 is LGHNA, CDR2 YNFKEQ, per germline. The V and J ends lost 4 bases and 0 bases, in that order; junction bases with no gene match: 17. This CDR3 is 20 amino acids long. CDR3 loop: CASSLLVGDSSLATNEKLFF. CDR3 DNA sequence: TGTGCCAGCAGCCTCCTCGTAGGGGACAGCAGTCTTGCAACTAATGAAAAACTGTTTTTT.

V gene TRBV6-5 combines with J gene TRBJ1-6; D is possibly TRBD1 (5 bases). Germline CDR1 reads MNHEY; CDR2 reads SVGAGI. The CDR3 covers 15 residues. V was shortened by 3 bases and J by 10 bases, with 16 bases between the two germline ends. The CDR3 sequence: CASSYSSRDDSPLHF. Here the CDR3 DNA reads TGTGCCAGCAGTTATTCGTCCAGGGACGACTCACCCCTCCACTTT.

The chain uses TRBV18 and TRBJ2-7, with 10 positions matching TRBD1. The CDR3 extends over 14 amino acids. V lost 5 bases, J lost 6 bases, and 7 bases stayed unmatched. The germline V gene has CDR1 KGHSH and CDR2 LQKENI. CDR3 residues: CASSVQGTGAEQYV. CDR3 DNA: TGTGCCAGCTCAGTGCAAGGGACAGGGGCCGAGCAGTACGTC.

The V call is TRBV10-1, the J call TRBJ2-2; possibly TRBD1 or TRBD2 for D (5 bases each). The CDR3 has 14 amino acids. Deletions cut 5 bases from V and 6 bases from J, with 13 bases between. Germline V CDR1 and CDR2: WNHNN, SYGVQD (reference sequence). CDR3 loop: CASSSGREAGELFF. DNA for the CDR3: TGCGCCAGCAGTTCAGGGAGAGAGGCCGGGGAGCTGTTTTTT.

This chain links TRBV15 with TRBJ1-4; no definite D call. V lost 1 base to trimming and J lost 4 bases, with 7 bases between them. Germline V CDR1 and CDR2: LNHNV, YYDKDF (reference sequence). There are 14 residues in the CDR3. CDR3 amino acids: CATSRGQYNEKLFF. CDR3 nucleotides: TGTGCCACCAGCAGAGGGCAGTATAATGAAAAACTGTTTTTT.

V and J are TRBV5-1 and TRBJ2-2; D ambiguous. CDR3 length equals 17 residues. CDR1 and CDR2 (germline): SGHRS, YFSETQ. Trimming removed 4 bases from V and 3 bases from J, with 19 bases in between. The CDR3 DNA sequence: TGCGCCAGCAGCCCAGGATATGGCGCCCTTGACACCGGGGAGCTGTTTTTT. This gives the protein CASSPGYGALDTGELFF.

The CDR3 bases are TGCGCCAGCAGTGAGGGTGGGACAACGAACACCGGGGAGCTGTTTTTT. Amino acids: CASSEGGTTNTGELFF. The rearrangement joins TRBV10-1 to TRBJ2-2, with D perhaps TRBD1 (6 bases). The V gene's germline CDR1 is WNHNN and CDR2 SYGVQD (reference sequence). The CDR3 spans 16 residues. Trimming stripped 2 bases from V and 0 bases from J, with 10 bases between.

Written as DNA, the CDR3 is TGTGCCAGCAGTGGTCAGGGTAGTGGCGAGCAGTACGTC. As protein: CASSGQGSGEQYV. The chain combines TRBV2 with TRBJ2-7; a possible D gene is TRBD1 (5 bases). Trimming removed 4 bases from V and 6 bases from J, with 13 bases in between. CDR1 and CDR2 (germline): SNHLY, FYNNEI. There are 13 residues in the CDR3.

This rearrangement joins TRBV20-1 to TRBJ1-2, with a possible D match to TRBD1 (6 bases). The CDR3 spans 13 residues. V shed 3 bases and J shed 8 bases, with 16 bases lying between them. Looked up from germline, CDR1 is DFQATT and CDR2 is SNEGSKA (reference sequence). CDR3 DNA: TGCAGTGCTAGTGACCAGGGGTGGAGGGGCTACACCTTC. It encodes CSASDQGWRGYTF.

The chain employs TRBV30 and TRBJ1-1; 7 bases line up with TRBD1. This CDR3 comprises 13 residues. The V and J ends lost 3 bases and 3 bases, in that order; junction bases with no gene match: 4. Germline V gives CDR1 GTSNPN, CDR2 SVGIG (reference sequence). Here the CDR3 DNA reads TGTGCCTGGAGCAGCCAGGGGGACACTGAAGCTTTCTTT. It specifies CAWSSQGDTEAFF.

Worth noting for this clone: Distinct nucleotide sequences in the sample also encode this CDR3. J is TRBJ2-2 and V is TRBV3-1 (or the pseudogene TRBV3-2); 7 bases are a match to TRBD2. CDR1 and CDR2 (germline): LGHDT, YNNKEL (reference sequence). The V gene end was trimmed by 3 bases and the J gene end by 1 base; junction bases not matched to a gene: 2. There are 15 residues in the CDR3. This CDR3 is CASSQGRGNTGELFF. In nucleotides, the CDR3 is TGTGCCAGCAGCCAGGGGAGGGGGAACACCGGGGAGCTGTTTTTT.

In this sample, this clone turned up once. The V and J genes are TRBV5-1 and TRBJ2-7, with a weak D call TRBD2 (7 bases). The V end lost 0 bases, the J end lost 12 bases, and 16 bases lay between the germline ends. CDR1 and CDR2 from the germline V gene are SGHRS and YFSETQ. CDR3 size: 13 residues. CDR3: CASSLEGGASPYV. CDR3 nucleotide sequence: TGCGCCAGCAGCTTGGAGGGGGGGGCGAGTCCGTACGTC.